Listed below are T cell receptor beta chains from one sample, sequenced in a study of cytomegalovirus exposure and HLA in healthy donors. The protocol was immunoSEQ multiplex PCR, while the TCRdb copy is restricted to in-frame clones and leaves out a portion. The table shows 120,000 or so clones, with about 80% occurring only once. Sequenced material: PBMCs. These receptors were obtained from a man younger than 40 in good health and CMV-seropositive. CDR3s leave out the opening cysteine and the closing phenylalanine or tryptophan.

v_gene	j_gene	CDR3aa
TRBV13	TRBJ1-1	ASSSGPWDREFQAF
TRBV2	TRBJ2-5	ASSFSSGSVETQY
TRBV5-5	TRBJ1-1	ASRQDRTEAF
TRBV5-5	TRBJ2-5	ASSLNPGSQETQY
TRBV6-5	TRBJ2-7	ASSPEGNSRHEQY
TRBV18	TRBJ2-5	ASSPPRTEETQY
TRBV7-6	TRBJ2-3	ASSLAGQGSDTQY
TRBV6-1	TRBJ1-2	ASSPTGDYGYT
TRBV6-1	TRBJ1-4	ASSRGGNEKLF
TRBV19	TRBJ1-1	ASSAGLGTEAF
TRBV11-2	TRBJ2-5	ASSLNIQGWQETQY
TRBV30	-	AWGRGARYEQY
TRBV10-1	TRBJ2-2	ASSDGGSRTGELF
TRBV9	TRBJ1-2	ASSVATPAGGLT
TRBV30	TRBJ2-7	AWSVAGTHYEQY
TRBV4-1	TRBJ1-1	ASSQVGVKAF
TRBV5-1	TRBJ2-5	ASSPLAYGGETQY
TRBV2	TRBJ2-1	ASTLRLGLAGSSYNEQF
TRBV5-1	TRBJ1-6	ASSLDRGDASPLH
TRBV29-1	TRBJ1-4	SGGQSEKLF
TRBV2	TRBJ1-5	ASTPGQANNQPQH
TRBV11-3	TRBJ2-2	ASSLSGAGGELF
TRBV7-6	TRBJ2-2	ASSLVGVSDGELF
TRBV30	TRBJ2-3	AWSVGGGPLTDTQY
TRBV6-4	TRBJ2-2	ASSDQGPGELF
TRBV9	TRBJ2-5	ASSGSLAGDPRGRKTQY
TRBV14	TRBJ1-1	ASSPHRGLRTEAF
TRBV7-2	TRBJ2-3	ASSFMVAGGITDTQY
TRBV19	TRBJ1-2	ASSVGASYGYT
TRBV28	TRBJ2-7	ASSLVGGPQY
TRBV29-1	TRBJ2-4	SARGTSGGAMNIQY